The rows below give T cell receptor beta chains drawn from one sample of a study of shared clonotypes between healthy human individuals. The protocol was immunoSEQ multiplex PCR, while the TCRdb copy is restricted to in-frame clones and leaves out a portion. Of fewer than 700,000 clones in the sample, 90% to 95% were seen once. Material: naive CD8+ T cells sorted from blood. Receptor source: a woman aged 30 to 39 in good health. CDR3s leave out the opening cysteine and the closing phenylalanine or tryptophan. Clone size is stated in some rows and not others, as once, few, many or a class when expanded.

>TRBV6-1|TRBJ2-4|.
ASSGGLAGLAKNIQY
>TRBV7-9|TRBJ2-2|.
ASSLGSTGELF
>TRBV28|TRBJ1-1|.
ASSPSGKTEAF
>TRBV7-6|TRBJ2-3|.
ASRFTSGLTDTQY
>TRBV13|TRBJ2-5|.
ASSEQGWETQY
>TRBV13|TRBJ2-7|.
ASSLSGQGIFYEQY
>TRBV15|TRBJ2-2|.
ATSGDSKAGELF
>TRBV27|TRBJ2-1|.
ASSSNRGLISYNEQF
>TRBV27|TRBJ2-7|.
ASSLSYGSYEQY
>TRBV5-1|TRBJ2-1|once
ASSLETGSQF
>TRBV5-3|TRBJ2-7|.
ASSLSTAPPYEQY
>TRBV7-9|TRBJ2-7|once
ASSGRTDRGHYEQY
>TRBV27|TRBJ2-7|.
ASSFLLAGGPVEQY
>TRBV19|TRBJ1-2|.
ASSPGAGYT
>TRBV6-1|TRBJ2-7|.
ASSEYVSAYEQY
>TRBV28|TRBJ2-7|once
ASSSGLAGAGYYEQY
>TRBV27|TRBJ2-7|.
ASSGGTLEEY
>TRBV28|TRBJ2-7|.
ASHGGYSYEQY